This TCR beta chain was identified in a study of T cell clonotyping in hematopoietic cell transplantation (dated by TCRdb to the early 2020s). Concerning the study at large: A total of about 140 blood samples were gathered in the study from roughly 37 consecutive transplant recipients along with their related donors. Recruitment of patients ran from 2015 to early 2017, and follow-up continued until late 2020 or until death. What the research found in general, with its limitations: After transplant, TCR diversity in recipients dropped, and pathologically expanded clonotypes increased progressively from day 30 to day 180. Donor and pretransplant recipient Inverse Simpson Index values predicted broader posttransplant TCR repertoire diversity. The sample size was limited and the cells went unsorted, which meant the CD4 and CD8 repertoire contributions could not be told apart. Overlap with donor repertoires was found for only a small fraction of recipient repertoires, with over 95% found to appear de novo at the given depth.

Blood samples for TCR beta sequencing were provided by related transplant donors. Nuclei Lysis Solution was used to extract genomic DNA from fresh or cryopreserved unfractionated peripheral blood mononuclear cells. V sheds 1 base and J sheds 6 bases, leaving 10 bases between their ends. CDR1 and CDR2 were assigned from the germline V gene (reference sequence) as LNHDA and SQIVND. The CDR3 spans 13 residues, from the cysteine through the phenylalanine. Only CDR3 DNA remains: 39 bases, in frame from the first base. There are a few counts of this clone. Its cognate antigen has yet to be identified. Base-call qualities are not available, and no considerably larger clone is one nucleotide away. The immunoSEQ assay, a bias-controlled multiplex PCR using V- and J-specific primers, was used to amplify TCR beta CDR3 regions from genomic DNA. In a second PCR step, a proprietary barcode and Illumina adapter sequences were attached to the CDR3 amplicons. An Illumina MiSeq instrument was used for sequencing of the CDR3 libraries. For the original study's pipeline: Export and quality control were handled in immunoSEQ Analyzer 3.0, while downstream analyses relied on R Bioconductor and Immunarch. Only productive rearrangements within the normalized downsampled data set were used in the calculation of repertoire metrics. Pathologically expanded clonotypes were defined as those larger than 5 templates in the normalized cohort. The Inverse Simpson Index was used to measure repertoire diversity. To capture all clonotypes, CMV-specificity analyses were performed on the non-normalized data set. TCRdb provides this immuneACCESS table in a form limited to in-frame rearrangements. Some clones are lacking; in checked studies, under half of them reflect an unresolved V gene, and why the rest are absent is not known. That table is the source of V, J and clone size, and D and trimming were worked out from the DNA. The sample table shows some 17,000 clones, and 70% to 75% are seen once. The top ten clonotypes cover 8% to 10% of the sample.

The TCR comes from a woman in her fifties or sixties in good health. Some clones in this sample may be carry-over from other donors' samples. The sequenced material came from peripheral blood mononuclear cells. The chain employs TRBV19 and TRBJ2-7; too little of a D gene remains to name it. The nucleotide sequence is TGTGCCAGTAGTATAGTCCCTACTGGCGAGCAGTACTTC. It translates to CASSIVPTGEQYF.